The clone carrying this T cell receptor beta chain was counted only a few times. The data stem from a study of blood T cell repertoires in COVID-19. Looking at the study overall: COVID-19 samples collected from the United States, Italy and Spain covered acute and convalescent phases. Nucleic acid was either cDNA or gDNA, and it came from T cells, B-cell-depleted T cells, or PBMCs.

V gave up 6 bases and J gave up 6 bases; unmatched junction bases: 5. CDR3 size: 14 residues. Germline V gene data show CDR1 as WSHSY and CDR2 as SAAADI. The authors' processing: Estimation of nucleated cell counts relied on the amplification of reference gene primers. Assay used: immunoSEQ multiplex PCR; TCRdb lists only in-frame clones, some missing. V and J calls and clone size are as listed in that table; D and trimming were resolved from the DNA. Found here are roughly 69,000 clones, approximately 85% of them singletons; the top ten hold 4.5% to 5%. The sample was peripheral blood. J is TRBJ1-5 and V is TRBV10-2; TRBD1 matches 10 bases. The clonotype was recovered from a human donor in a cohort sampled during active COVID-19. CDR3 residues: CASRRGQGSQPQHF. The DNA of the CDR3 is TGCGCCAGCAGAAGGGGACAGGGGTCTCAGCCCCAGCATTTT.